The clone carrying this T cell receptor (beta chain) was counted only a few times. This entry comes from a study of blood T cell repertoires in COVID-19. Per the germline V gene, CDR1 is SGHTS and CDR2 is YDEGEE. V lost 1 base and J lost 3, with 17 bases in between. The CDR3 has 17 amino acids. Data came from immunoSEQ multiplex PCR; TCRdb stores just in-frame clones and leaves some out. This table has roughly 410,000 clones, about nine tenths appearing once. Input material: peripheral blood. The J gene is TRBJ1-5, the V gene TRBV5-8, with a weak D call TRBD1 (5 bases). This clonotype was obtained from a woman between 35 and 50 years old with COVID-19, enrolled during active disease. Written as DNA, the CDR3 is TGTGCCAGCAGCTTGTCGACCGCCAGGGCCTTCAATCAGCCCCAGCATTTT. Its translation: CASSLSTARAFNQPQHF. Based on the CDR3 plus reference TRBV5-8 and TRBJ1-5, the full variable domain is EAGVTQSPTHLIKTRGQQATLRCSPISGHTSVYWYQQALGLGLQFLLWYDEGEERNRGNFPPRFSGRQFPNYSSELNVNALELEDSALYLCASSLSTARAFNQPQHFGDGTRLSIL.